The T cell receptor beta chain under discussion was sequenced for a study of early T cells in non-severe SARS-CoV-2 infection. Study-wide results and caveats: The study's VDJdb matching favored anti-spike CD8 responses and missed private and CD4 specificities.

Per the germline V gene, CDR1 is DFQATT and CDR2 is SNEGSKA (reference sequence). The CDR3 consists of 13 residues. Losses at the gene ends were 3 bases for V and 3 bases for J; bases not matched to a gene: 2. The sample holds a few counts of this clonotype. Its antigen is unknown. Individual cDNA molecules carried attached unique molecular identifiers. TCRdb itself ran the 5' RACE reads through MiXCR, one entry per CDR3 protein. The sample has roughly 41,000 distinct CDR3 sequences, over 4% seen once; the top ten hold 4.8%. Sequencing was carried out using whole blood. This clonotype originated in an adult who was a healthcare worker with PCR-confirmed SARS-CoV-2 infection or an uninfected control (not recorded which). V is TRBV20-1 and J is TRBJ1-3; 7 bases align to TRBD1. The CDR3 region is CSASGQVGNTIYF. The CDR3, as DNA: TGCAGTGCTAGCGGACAGGTTGGAAACACCATATATTTT.